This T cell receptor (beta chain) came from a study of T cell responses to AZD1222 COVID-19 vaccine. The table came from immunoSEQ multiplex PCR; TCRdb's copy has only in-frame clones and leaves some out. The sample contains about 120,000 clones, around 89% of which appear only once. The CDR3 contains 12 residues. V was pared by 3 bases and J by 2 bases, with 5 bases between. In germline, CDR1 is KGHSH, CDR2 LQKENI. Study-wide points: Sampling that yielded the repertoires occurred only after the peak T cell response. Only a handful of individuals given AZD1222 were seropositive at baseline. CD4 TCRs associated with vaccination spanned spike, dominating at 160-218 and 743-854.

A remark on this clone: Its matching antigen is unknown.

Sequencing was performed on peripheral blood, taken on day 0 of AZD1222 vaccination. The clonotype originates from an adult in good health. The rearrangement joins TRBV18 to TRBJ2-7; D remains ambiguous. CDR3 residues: CASSPDPYEQYF. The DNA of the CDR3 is TGTGCCAGCTCACCGGACCCCTACGAGCAGTACTTC.